The 8 T cell receptor beta chains listed next were all sequenced from one sample in a study of cytomegalovirus exposure and HLA in healthy donors. PCR involved 60 Vbeta and 13 Jbeta primers. The data were produced by immunoSEQ multiplex PCR, yet TCRdb's version contains in-frame clones alone and is incomplete. Among some 140,000 clones, around 77% were seen once, and the ten largest hold around 1.2%. The sample consisted of PBMCs. The receptor source for this set is a man aged 45-65 years in good health and CMV-seronegative.

The V and J genes are TRBV30 and TRBJ2-1; tentative D call: TRBD2 (5 bases). The CDR3 runs 11 residues. Trimming pared 1 base from V and 7 bases from J, leaving 5 bases between. Germline CDR1 is GTSNPN and CDR2 is SVGIG (reference sequence). This CDR3 is CAWSGGNEQFF. The DNA of the CDR3 is TGTGCCTGGAGTGGCGGGAATGAGCAGTTCTTC.

This chain uses TRBV6-5 with TRBJ1-2; TRBD1 aligns across 10 bases. V shed 7 bases and J 5 bases; nucleotides not matched to a gene: 10. The germline V gene has CDR1 MNHEY and CDR2 SVGAGI. This CDR3 spans 15 amino acids. CDR3 sequence: CASIEVGTGAYGYTF. DNA for the CDR3: TGTGCCAGCATCGAGGTTGGGACAGGGGCGTATGGCTACACCTTC.

The rearrangement links TRBV27 to TRBJ2-1; 11 bases map to TRBD1. The CDR3 runs to 14 residues. Germline V gene data show CDR1 as MNHEY and CDR2 as SMNVEV (reference sequence). Germline trimming cut 8 bases from V and 4 bases from J; bases unmatched to any gene: 4. DNA of the CDR3: TGTGCCAGCCGGGGGACAGGGGGGTACAATGAGCAGTTCTTC. It codes for CASRGTGGYNEQFF.

The V gene is TRBV7-9, the J gene TRBJ2-3, with TRBD1 identical over 10 bases. CDR1 and CDR2 (germline): SEHNR, FQNEAQ (reference sequence). The CDR3 has 15 residues. The V segment lost 6 bases and the J segment 2 bases; nucleotides outside the gene matches: 5. CDR3 DNA sequence: TGTGCCAGCAGTCCCGGGACAGGGGACACAGATACGCAGTATTTT. The encoded protein is CASSPGTGDTDTQYF.

The genes are TRBV2 and TRBJ2-3; 13 nucleotides align to TRBD2. The CDR3 has 13 amino acids. V was pared by 8 bases and J by 8 bases, with 4 bases of the junction left unmatched. Germline-derived CDR1 and CDR2 are SNHLY and FYNNEI. CDR3 in DNA: TGTGCCAGCGGGACTAGCGGGACGCTTACGCAGTATTTT. It is translated as CASGTSGTLTQYF.

The rearrangement uses TRBV5-1 and TRBJ2-1; 10 bases are shared with TRBD2. Germline-derived CDR1 and CDR2 are SGHRS and YFSETQ. The ends lost 6 bases at V and 8 bases at J; junction bases unmatched: 11. The CDR3 runs to 15 residues. The CDR3 loop reads CASTRTSGKYDEQFF. The CDR3 DNA reads as TGCGCCAGCACGCGAACTAGCGGGAAGTATGATGAGCAGTTCTTC. Filled out from reference TRBV5-1 and TRBJ2-1, the complete variable domain reads KAGVTQTPRYLIKTRGQQVTLSCSPISGHRSVSWYQQTPGQGLQFLFEYFSETQRNKGNFPGRFSGRQFSNSRSEMNVSTLELGDSALYLCASTRTSGKYDEQFFGPGTRLTVL.

The genes are TRBV29-1 and TRBJ2-3, with a weak D call TRBD1 (5 bases). The V and J ends lost 3 bases and 4 bases respectively, with 11 bases between them. This CDR3 region has 13 residues. Germline V gene sequence: CDR1 SQVTM, CDR2 ANQGSEA. DNA of the CDR3: TGCAGCGTTGATTTGGGGCCTGCAGATACGCAGTATTTT. Its translation is CSVDLGPADTQYF.

V and J are TRBV6-6 and TRBJ1-1, with unresolved D. V was pared by 2 bases and J by 5 bases, with 12 bases between. The CDR3 runs 14 residues. The germline CDR1 and CDR2 sequences are MNHNY and SVGAGI (reference sequence). The CDR3 reads CASSYEGGKTEAFF. DNA of the CDR3: TGTGCCAGCAGTTACGAAGGAGGGAAGACTGAAGCTTTCTTT.